This T cell receptor (beta chain) was recovered during a study of metastatic and nonmetastatic thyroid tumors. At the level of the study: Repertoires were compared across blood and tumor or nodule tissue from malignant and benign thyroid patients. General study findings and limits: Patients with malignant thyroid tumors reportedly had significantly higher TCR beta diversity than those with benign nodules, in blood and tumor.

In the original analysis: Researchers built a distant-metastasis classifier for papillary thyroid cancer that drew on CDR3 differences across clinicopathological groups. TCRdb re-processed the PCR reads through MiXCR. The V and J calls come from TCRdb's annotation, not from the publication. The table lists approximately 35,000 clones, roughly 19% of them singletons. This clone rates as medium-sized (0.01 to 0.1%). Its cognate antigen is unknown. Prior to thyroid surgery, none of the patients had received any treatment. CDR3 size: 13 residues. From germline, CDR1 is MDHEN and CDR2 SYDVKM. V gave up 4 bases and J gave up 4 bases, with 10 bases separating them.

V is TRBV28 and J is TRBJ1-2; possibly TRBD1 for D (6 bases). The sequence came from a male donor with papillary thyroid cancer or a benign thyroid nodule (not recorded which). Some clones in this sample may be carry-over from other donors' samples. The source material was blood. DNA for the CDR3: TGTGCCAGCAGTTATGGACAGCTCTATGGCTACACCTTC. Protein product: CASSYGQLYGYTF.